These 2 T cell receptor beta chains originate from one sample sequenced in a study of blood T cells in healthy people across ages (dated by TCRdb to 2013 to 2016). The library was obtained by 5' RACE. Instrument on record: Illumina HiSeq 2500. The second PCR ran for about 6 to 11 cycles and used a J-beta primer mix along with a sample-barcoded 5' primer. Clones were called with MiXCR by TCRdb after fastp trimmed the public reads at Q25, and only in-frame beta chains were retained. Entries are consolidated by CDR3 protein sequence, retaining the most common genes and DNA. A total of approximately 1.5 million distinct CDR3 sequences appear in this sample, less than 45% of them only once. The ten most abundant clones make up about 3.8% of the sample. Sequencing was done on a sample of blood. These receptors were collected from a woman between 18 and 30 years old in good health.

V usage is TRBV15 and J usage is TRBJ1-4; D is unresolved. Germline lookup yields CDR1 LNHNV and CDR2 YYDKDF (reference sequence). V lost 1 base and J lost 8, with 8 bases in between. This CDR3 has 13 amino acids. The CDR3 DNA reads TGTGCCACCAGCAGAGTCCGGAGGGAAAAACTGTTTTTT. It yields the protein CATSRVRREKLFF. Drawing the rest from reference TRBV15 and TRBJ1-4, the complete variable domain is DAMVIQNPRYQVTQFGKPVTLSCSQTLNHNVMYWYQQKSSQAPKLLFHYYDKDFNNEADTPDNFQSRRPNTSFCFLDIRSPGLGDTAMYLCATSRVRREKLFFGSGTQLSVL.

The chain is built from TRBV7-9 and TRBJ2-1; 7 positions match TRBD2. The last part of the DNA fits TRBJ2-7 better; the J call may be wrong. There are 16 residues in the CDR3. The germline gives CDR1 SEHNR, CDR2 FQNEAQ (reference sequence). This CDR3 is CASSPSTSPMYNEQYF. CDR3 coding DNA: TGTGCCAGCAGCCCCTCGACTAGCCCGATGTACAATGAGCAGTACTTC.